The text below deals with one T cell receptor beta chain. There is no known antigen for this receptor. No base qualities exist here, and no much larger clone lies one base off it. This sample was included in a study of shared T cell receptors in the human thymus (dated by TCRdb to the early 2020s). Regarding the research as a whole: The study examined how self-reactive, shared T-cell receptor alpha chains are generated in the human thymus.

The library was built by means of the immunoSEQ multiplex PCR assay. TCRdb stores this immuneACCESS table with in-frame sequences only. Part of the clones is absent; in the studies checked, under half of the shortfall reflects unresolved V genes, and no reason is known for the rest. In this sample the table shows 500,000 to 750,000 clones, 70% to 90% of which occur a single time. The ten largest make up 0.0085% to 0.012% of the sample. From its cysteine to its phenylalanine, the CDR3 spans 13 amino acids. Only the CDR3 region is kept as DNA, spanning 39 bases read in frame from base 1. Trimming removed 7 bases from V and 2 bases from J, leaving 11 bases between the germline ends. CDR1 and CDR2 were assigned from the germline V gene (reference sequence) as SGHNT and YYREEE. The same sample was also studied in work on human thymus T cells. From that second study: The donors were immunologically healthy infants in Finland who had open corrective cardiac surgery for congenital heart defects. The thymus tissue came from surgical resects taken out during corrective cardiac surgery. Usage of V and J gene segments appeared to be biased in both the thymic and the peripheral blood repertoires. Highly overlapping thymic TCR repertoires among unrelated individuals were reported in the related research. TCR alpha and beta repertoires from about eight infant thymus samples and a few related peripheral blood samples were characterized in the study. Donor ages ranging from roughly 7 to 250 days were recorded, and over 5 male and a couple of female infants were included in the cohort. Thymocytes were freed from the tissue by mechanical means and kept at -70 degrees C as pellets of roughly 9-33 million cells. A QIAsymphony instrument was used to extract genomic DNA from the frozen cell pellets. TCRB and TCRAD loci were amplified from a standardized quantity of quality-controlled genomic DNA using the immunoSEQ multiplex PCR assay. The amplicons covered the V(D)J region and were long enough to include the CDR3 and to identify the V and J genes. Through the commercial immunoSEQ service, the amplicons were sequenced on an Illumina platform. Primer bias and sequencing errors were corrected as previously described, and TCRAD and TCRB were defined on the basis of the IMGT database. immunoSEQ Analyzer 3.0 and VDJTools were used for repertoire analysis, which covered basic statistics, V/J segment usage, diversity estimates, rarefaction and pairwise overlap. Chao1, ChaoE, Efron-Thisted, Shannon and inverse Simpson indices were used to estimate diversity, which was also estimated on datasets down-sampled to the smallest sample. Repertoire overlap was determined by strict matching of CDR3 nucleotide sequence, V gene and J gene, and Jaccard-based multidimensional scaling clustering was applied. On average, thymus samples yielded roughly 770,000 unique TCRB clonotypes, whereas blood samples yielded around 84,000.

Here the chain combines TRBV5-4 and TRBJ2-3; tentative D gene TRBD2, with 6 bases matching. The receptor was isolated from a boy in the first two years of life with a congenital heart defect. Donor details come from another sample of the same person, matched by shared clones. The specimen sequenced was thymocytes. This receptor has the CDR3 CASRDSFTDTQYF. The DNA reads TGTGCCAGCCGGGACTCTTTCACAGATACGCAGTATTTT. Full variable domain (CDR3 extended with the reference TRBV5-4 and TRBJ2-3 proteins): ETGVTQSPTHLIKTRGQQVTLRCSSQSGHNTVSWYQQALGQGPQFIFQYYREEENGRGNFPPRFSGLQFPNYSSELNVNALELDDSALYLCASRDSFTDTQYFGPGTRLTVL.